The clone carrying this TCR beta chain turned up a few times. Its antigen is unknown. J lost 4 bases, V lost 3 bases, and 8 bases had no gene match. This CDR3 has 16 amino acids. Germline V lookup: CDR1 MGHRA, CDR2 YSYEKL. TCRalpha and TCRbeta libraries used 5'RACE with constant-segment primers and UMIs. TCRdb processed the 5' RACE reads anew with MiXCR; each CDR3 protein has one entry. The table records 500,000 to 550,000 distinct CDR3 sequences, about 20% of them present only once. These data come from a study of T-cell memory formation after mild COVID-19. The study's findings and limits: That cross-reactive memory joined was suggested by some responding clones appearing in pre-infection memory.

The V and J genes are TRBV4-1 and TRBJ2-2; 7 positions agree with TRBD2. The TCR sequence derives from an adult woman who had mild COVID-19 (a few samples of this study predate the infection). Cell type and time point are not known. The sequenced material came from PBMCs or a T cell subset sorted from them (not recorded which). The CDR3 here is CASSHLGTNPTGELFF. CDR3 DNA: TGCGCCAGCAGCCACCTGGGGACTAACCCCACCGGGGAGCTGTTTTTT.